This passage covers 9 T cell receptor beta chains from one sample sequenced in a study of beta chain features in type 1 diabetes. Overall study results and limits: Significant though moderate, a shortening of TCRB CDR3s appeared in all four CD4+ subsets of Type 1 diabetes patients.

Of the isolated RNA, all was reverse transcribed, and so the sequenced material was expressed TCRB transcripts. This table comes from immunoSEQ multiplex PCR, and its TCRdb copy is limited to in-frame clones, with some not included. Here the sample spans some 250,000 clones, more than 11% being singletons. The antigens these receptors bind are not known. The specimen sequenced was naive CD4+ T cells from blood. Receptor source: a man younger than 45 with type 1 diabetes.

This chain joins TRBV9 and TRBJ2-2; D ambiguous. V gave up 0 bases and J gave up 0 bases, with 6 bases separating them. The V gene's germline CDR1 is SGDLS and CDR2 YYNGEE. The CDR3 has 15 amino acids. Here the CDR3 reads CASSVGPTNTGELFF. For the CDR3, the DNA is TGTGCCAGCAGCGTAGGCCCTACGAACACCGGGGAGCTGTTTTTT.

The V and J genes are TRBV7-9 and TRBJ2-7; perhaps TRBD2 as D (6 bases). V was shortened by 3 bases and J by 2 bases, with 11 bases between the two germline ends. This CDR3 has 14 amino acids. CDR1 and CDR2 from the germline V gene are SEHNR and FQNEAQ (reference sequence). This CDR3 reads CASSFTSLTYEQYF. In DNA, the CDR3 is TGTGCCAGCAGCTTTACTAGCCTTACCTACGAGCAGTACTTC.

This clone was counted a few times. The chain's CDR3 is CASSLASRGAYNEQFF. DNA of the CDR3: TGTGCCAGCAGCTTGGCCAGTCGCGGAGCCTACAATGAGCAGTTCTTC. The chain links TRBV5-4 to TRBJ2-1; the D is unclear. The CDR3 is 16 residues long. CDR1 and CDR2 from the germline V gene are SGHNT and YYREEE (reference sequence). V lost 0 bases and J 2 bases, leaving 12 bases between the germline ends.

The chain's CDR3 is CASSPRGPSYEQYF. As DNA, the CDR3 is TGTGCCAGCAGCCCGAGAGGTCCCTCCTACGAGCAGTACTTC. The V gene is TRBV16, the J gene TRBJ2-7; D uncertain. CDR1 is KGHSY and CDR2 is FQNENV in the germline V gene. The CDR3 contains 14 residues. V shed 4 bases and J shed 0 bases, with 10 bases lying between them.

The CDR3 sequence: CASSPQETSSNTGELFF. The CDR3, as DNA: TGTGCCAGCTCACCCCAGGAAACTAGCTCTAACACCGGGGAGCTGTTTTTT. This chain connects TRBV18 to TRBJ2-2; weak D call: TRBD2 (6 bases). The V end lost 3 bases, the J end lost 2 bases, and 16 bases lay between the germline ends. The CDR3 covers 17 residues. CDR1 and CDR2 (germline): KGHSH, LQKENI.

As DNA, the CDR3 is TGTGCCAGCAGGGGACAGGGAAGGTACGAGCAGTACTTC. It translates to CASRGQGRYEQYF. V usage is TRBV27 and J usage is TRBJ2-7; TRBD1 agrees at 9 bases. CDR3 size: 13 residues. Germline V gene sequence: CDR1 MNHEY, CDR2 SMNVEV (reference sequence). The V segment lost 6 bases and the J segment 4 bases; nucleotides outside the gene matches: 4.

This clone was detected a few times. V and J are TRBV11-2 and TRBJ2-1; D ambiguous. Per germline, CDR1 SGHAT and CDR2 FQNNGV. There are 16 residues in the CDR3. Trimming took off 5 bases at V and 8 bases at J, with 22 bases between the two ends. CDR3 sequence reads: CASSNPLVEALDEQFF. The DNA for the CDR3 is TGTGCCAGCAGCAATCCGCTTGTTGAGGCTCTGGATGAGCAGTTCTTC.

This clone came up a few times. J is TRBJ1-5 and V is TRBV18; D ambiguous. The V end was cut by 3 bases, the J end by 4 bases, with 7 bases between. This CDR3 contains 13 residues. In germline, CDR1 is KGHSH, CDR2 LQKENI. CDR3 in DNA: TGTGCCAGCTCACCCGCGCTGAATCAGCCCCAGCATTTT. Encoded protein: CASSPALNQPQHF.

The rearrangement uses TRBV7-9 and TRBJ1-2; 7 positions agree with TRBD1. CDR3 length: 15 amino acids. CDR1 and CDR2 from the germline V gene are SEHNR and FQNEAQ (reference sequence). The V and J ends lost 5 bases and 0 bases, in that order; junction bases with no gene match: 6. The CDR3 bases are TGTGCCAGCAGCGGACCTCAGGGGGCTAACTATGGCTACACCTTC. It translates to CASSGPQGANYGYTF.